The 13 T cell receptor beta chains presented below share a single source sample, sequenced in a study of cytomegalovirus exposure and HLA in healthy donors. PCR employed 60 Vbeta and 13 Jbeta primers. This table comes from immunoSEQ multiplex PCR, and its TCRdb copy is limited to in-frame clones, with some not included. The sample lists around 100,000 clones; about 78% were seen once. The sequencing sample was made of PBMCs. The receptor source for this set is a woman under 40 in good health and CMV-seropositive.

The chain uses TRBV5-1 and TRBJ2-2; TRBD2 matches at 8 bases. Germline assignment: CDR1 SGHRS and CDR2 YFSETQ. Losses at the gene ends were 2 bases for V and 0 bases for J; bases not matched to a gene: 3. This CDR3 comprises 16 residues. The DNA of the CDR3 is TGCGCCAGCAGCTTTGGACTAGCTCCGAACACCGGGGAGCTGTTTTTT. Protein sequence: CASSFGLAPNTGELFF.

The CDR3 sequence: CASSLGTGRNDTDTQYF. The DNA for the CDR3 is TGTGCCAGCAGCTTAGGTACAGGCCGGAACGACACAGATACGCAGTATTTT. The chain employs TRBV13 and TRBJ2-3; D perhaps matches TRBD1 (5 bases). Trimming shortened V by 0 bases and J by 2 bases, and 15 bases separated the two germline ends. Germline assignment: CDR1 PRHDT and CDR2 FYEKMQ (reference sequence). The CDR3 spans 17 residues.

The V and J genes are TRBV20-1 and TRBJ2-1; D gene uncertain. CDR1 and CDR2 from the germline V gene are DFQATT and SNEGSKA (reference sequence). The CDR3 is made up of 11 amino acids. V lost 6 bases to trimming and J lost 9 bases, with 12 bases between them. The CDR3 sequence: CSAELSGEQFF. The CDR3 DNA follows: TGCAGTGCAGAGTTATCGGGTGAGCAGTTCTTC.

This clone was recorded a few times. The chain's CDR3 is CASTLVRGGTEAFF. DNA for the CDR3: TGTGCCAGCACCCTGGTCCGGGGGGGGACTGAAGCTTTCTTT. This chain connects TRBV27 to TRBJ1-1; D is perhaps TRBD1 (5 bases). Germline V gene lookup returns CDR1 MNHEY and CDR2 SMNVEV (reference sequence). The CDR3 is made up of 14 amino acids. Deletions cut 7 bases from V and 5 bases from J, with 17 bases between.

This clone has just a few counts. The V call is TRBV29-1, the J call TRBJ2-1; 9 nucleotides line up with TRBD2. Per germline, CDR1 SQVTM and CDR2 ANQGSEA. CDR3 size: 13 residues. The V gene end was trimmed by 5 bases and the J gene end by 8 bases; junction bases not matched to a gene: 7. The CDR3 sequence: CSVKAGGFDEQFF. The CDR3 region has the DNA TGCAGCGTTAAAGCGGGGGGTTTCGATGAGCAGTTCTTC.

The rearrangement joins TRBV29-1 to TRBJ2-1, with 8 bases matching TRBD1. The germline V gene has CDR1 SQVTM and CDR2 ANQGSEA. Trimming cost V 3 bases and J 9 bases; bases outside gene matches: 7. CDR3 length: 13 residues. The CDR3 protein is CSVDRDRLGEQFF. The CDR3 coding sequence is TGCAGCGTTGACCGGGACAGGTTAGGTGAGCAGTTCTTC.

This clone came up once. This chain links TRBV7-2 with TRBJ2-7, with TRBD1 identical over 7 bases. Germline CDR1 SGHTA, CDR2 FQGNSA. The CDR3 is 14 amino acids. J was trimmed by 0 bases and V by 3 bases; bases with no gene match: 2. The CDR3 nucleotides are TGTGCCAGCAGCTTCGGGACAGCCTCCTACGAGCAGTACTTC. It codes for CASSFGTASYEQYF.

The V call is TRBV5-4, the J call TRBJ1-1, with a possible D match to TRBD1 (6 bases). V gave up 0 bases and J gave up 4 bases, with 10 bases separating them. CDR1 is SGHNT and CDR2 is YYREEE in the germline V gene (reference sequence). The CDR3 consists of 14 residues. The CDR3 protein is CASSLDRALTEAFF. CDR3 bases: TGTGCCAGCAGCTTGGACAGGGCTCTCACTGAAGCTTTCTTT.

The J gene is TRBJ2-7, the V gene TRBV10-2, with D maybe TRBD1 (6 bases). This CDR3 spans 13 amino acids. V shed 4 bases and J shed 2 bases, with 9 bases lying between them. CDR1 is WSHSY and CDR2 is SAAADI in the germline V gene. The CDR3 sequence is CASSGGGPYEQYF. CDR3 nucleotide sequence: TGCGCCAGCAGTGGTGGGGGCCCCTACGAGCAGTACTTC.

The chain joins TRBV11-3 to TRBJ2-2; tentatively, D is TRBD1 (6 bases). V shed 1 base and J shed 0 bases, with 9 bases lying between them. This CDR3 spans 16 amino acids. CDR1 and CDR2 from the germline V gene are SGHNT and YENEEA. CDR3 nucleotide sequence: TGTGCCAGCAGCTTAGTAGGGACAACGAACACCGGGGAGCTGTTTTTT. It encodes CASSLVGTTNTGELFF.

This clone was detected only once. The chain combines TRBV7-6 with TRBJ2-3; TRBD2 agrees at 9 bases. The CDR3 runs to 15 residues. The germline V gene encodes CDR1 SGHVS and CDR2 FNYEAQ. V was pared by 3 bases and J by 2 bases, with 3 bases of the junction left unmatched. For the CDR3, the DNA is TGTGCCAGCAGCTTGACTAGCGGATACACAGATACGCAGTATTTT. It translates to CASSLTSGYTDTQYF.

The V and J genes are TRBV6-5 and TRBJ1-6; TRBD1 is a possible D gene (5 bases). The length of the CDR3 is 13 residues. Germline CDR1 and CDR2: MNHEY and SVGAGI. V was trimmed by 5 bases and J by 7 bases, leaving 9 bases between them. CDR3 in DNA: TGTGCCAGCAGTCAGGGTAGGAATTCACCCCTCCACTTT. Its translation is CASSQGRNSPLHF.

There are a few counts of this clone. This CDR3 is CASSLGVAGELFF. In DNA form, the CDR3 reads TGCGCCAGCAGCCTGGGAGTGGCCGGGGAGCTGTTTTTT. The chain is built from TRBV5-1 and TRBJ2-2; a weak D match, TRBD2 (5 bases). V was clipped by 4 bases and J by 6 bases, with 10 bases between them. Germline assignment: CDR1 SGHRS and CDR2 YFSETQ. The CDR3 is 13 residues long. Together with reference TRBV5-1 and TRBJ2-2, the CDR3 gives the full variable domain: KAGVTQTPRYLIKTRGQQVTLSCSPISGHRSVSWYQQTPGQGLQFLFEYFSETQRNKGNFPGRFSGRQFSNSRSEMNVSTLELGDSALYLCASSLGVAGELFFGEGSRLTVL.